These 26 T cell receptor beta chains came from one sample sequenced in a study of long-term antiretroviral therapy in people with HIV. The authors ran the immunoSEQ assay, v3.0, at survey level. Profiling relied on immunoSEQ multiplex PCR, and the TCRdb table lists in-frame clones only, not all of them. Here the sample spans tens of thousands of clones, 60% to 85% being singletons. The sample in question was unsorted PBMCs, obtained 3.1 years after starting antiretroviral therapy. The source of these receptors is a woman aged 45-65 years with HIV.

The J gene is TRBJ2-7, the V gene TRBV2; TRBD1 agrees at 8 bases. The J segment lost 1 base and the V segment lost 9 bases, leaving 2 bases of the junction unmatched. The CDR3 has 12 amino acids. Germline CDR1 reads SNHLY; CDR2 reads FYNNEI. CDR3 nucleotide sequence: TGTGCCAGTGGGACAGGATCCTACGAGCAGTACTTC. It encodes CASGTGSYEQYF.

The rearrangement uses TRBV29-1 and TRBJ2-5, with 9 bases aligning to TRBD1. The J call could be wrong; TRBJ2-7 is a better fit for the DNA end. Germline values: CDR1 SQVTM, CDR2 ANQGSEA. This CDR3 comprises 15 residues. Written as DNA, the CDR3 is TGCAGCGTGGAGGGCCGGACAGGGGTGCCCTACGAGCAGTACTTC. This gives the protein CSVEGRTGVPYEQYF.

The J gene is TRBJ2-6, the V gene TRBV6-6; D ambiguous. Trimming cost V 7 bases and J 0 bases, with 10 bases left between them. Germline assignment: CDR1 MNHNY and CDR2 SVGAGI (reference sequence). This CDR3 has 15 amino acids. CDR3: CASKSPSSGANVLTF. As DNA, the CDR3 is TGTGCCAGCAAAAGTCCTAGCTCTGGGGCCAACGTCCTGACTTTC.

V is TRBV5-1 and J is TRBJ2-5; no reliable D call. In germline, CDR1 is SGHRS, CDR2 YFSETQ. The germline V and J ends were trimmed by 7 bases and 2 bases, with 18 bases remaining between them. This CDR3 has 15 amino acids. CDR3 sequence: CASSWVSWVQETQYF. DNA of the CDR3: TGCGCCAGCTCCTGGGTGTCTTGGGTACAAGAGACCCAGTACTTC.

This clone was seen just once. This chain links TRBV5-1 with TRBJ2-1; 10 positions match TRBD2. Germline lookup yields CDR1 SGHRS and CDR2 YFSETQ. The CDR3 spans 16 residues. V trimming: 4 bases; J trimming: 4 bases; junction bases outside the gene matches: 8. This CDR3 reads CASSLFTSGVYNEQFF. CDR3 sequence (DNA): TGCGCCAGCAGCCTGTTTACTAGCGGGGTTTACAATGAGCAGTTCTTC.

The gene calls are TRBV2 and TRBJ2-5; tentatively, D is TRBD2 (6 bases). CDR3 size: 15 residues. V shed 1 base and J shed 4 bases, with 13 bases lying between them. Germline-derived CDR1 and CDR2 are SNHLY and FYNNEI. The CDR3 protein is CASSEEVRGGETQYF. In nucleotides, the CDR3 is TGTGCCAGCAGTGAAGAGGTGCGGGGCGGAGAGACCCAGTACTTC.

This chain joins TRBV5-4 and TRBJ2-5; D gene unclear. The CDR3 spans 14 residues. Germline V gene data show CDR1 as SGHNT and CDR2 as YYREEE (reference sequence). Between the trimmed V and J ends, which lost 4 bases and 5 bases, there was a span of 15 bases. Written as DNA, the CDR3 is TGTGCCAGCAGCCCCCGATGGGGAAAGGAGACCCAGTACTTC. Its protein product is CASSPRWGKETQYF.

The chain joins TRBV12-5 to TRBJ2-3; the match to TRBD2 covers 10 bases. The length of the CDR3 is 16 residues. Germline trimming cut 3 bases from V and 3 bases from J; bases unmatched to any gene: 6. Germline values: CDR1 LGHNT, CDR2 FRNRAP. Here the CDR3 reads CASGLGSGGTTDTQYF. CDR3 sequence (DNA): TGTGCTAGTGGTTTAGGTAGCGGGGGGACTACAGATACGCAGTATTTT.

This clone was observed a few times. The chain has TRBV11-2 and TRBJ1-2, with TRBD1 as a possible D gene (5 bases). The CDR3 consists of 14 residues. Trimming shortened V by 1 base and J by 7 bases, and 13 bases separated the two germline ends. Looked up from germline, CDR1 is SGHAT and CDR2 is FQNNGV. The CDR3 nucleotides read TGTGCCAGCAGCTTAGGCAGGGCGGATAGTGGCTACACCTTC. As protein: CASSLGRADSGYTF. Based on the CDR3 plus reference TRBV11-2 and TRBJ1-2, the full variable domain is EAGVAQSPRYKIIEKRQSVAFWCNPISGHATLYWYQQILGQGPKLLIQFQNNGVVDDSQLPKDRFSAERLKGVDSTLKIQPAKLEDSAVYLCASSLGRADSGYTFGSGTRLTVV.

The CDR3 DNA follows: TGTGCCAGCAGCTTATTAGCGGACTACAATGAGCAGTTCTTC. Residues: CASSLLADYNEQFF. This sequence joins TRBV7-9 and TRBJ2-1; D may be TRBD2 (6 bases). Trimming removed 2 bases at V and 3 bases at J, with 8 bases between. Germline values: CDR1 SEHNR, CDR2 FQNEAQ (reference sequence). The CDR3 contains 14 residues.

This clone has just one count. The genes are TRBV5-1 and TRBJ1-3; tentatively, D is TRBD1 (5 bases). From germline, CDR1 is SGHRS and CDR2 YFSETQ. The V and J ends lost 4 bases and 4 bases respectively, with 21 bases between them. The CDR3 has 17 amino acids. The CDR3 is CASSPGMGVLTGNTIYF. The CDR3 DNA follows: TGCGCCAGCAGCCCGGGGATGGGGGTCCTAACCGGAAACACCATATATTTT. Full variable domain (missing parts from reference TRBV5-1 and TRBJ1-3): KAGVTQTPRYLIKTRGQQVTLSCSPISGHRSVSWYQQTPGQGLQFLFEYFSETQRNKGNFPGRFSGRQFSNSRSEMNVSTLELGDSALYLCASSPGMGVLTGNTIYFGEGSWLTVV.

This clone came up a few times. This rearrangement joins TRBV7-6 to TRBJ1-5, with a weak D call TRBD1 (5 bases). V gave up 5 bases and J gave up 4 bases, with 15 bases separating them. The CDR3 length is 15 residues. Per germline, CDR1 SGHVS and CDR2 FNYEAQ. The chain's CDR3 is CASSPGGHPNQPQHF. As DNA, the CDR3 is TGTGCCAGCAGCCCGGGCGGACACCCAAATCAGCCCCAGCATTTT.

The chain combines TRBV5-1 with TRBJ1-1, with D unclear. V was trimmed by 4 bases and J by 0 bases, leaving 10 bases between them. Germline lookup yields CDR1 SGHRS and CDR2 YFSETQ. The CDR3 covers 14 residues. CDR3 protein: CASSPVGLNTEAFF. The CDR3 coding sequence is TGCGCCAGCAGCCCCGTAGGGTTGAACACTGAAGCTTTCTTT.

The chain has TRBV29-1 and TRBJ2-1; TRBD2 aligns across 11 bases. Per the germline V gene, CDR1 is SQVTM and CDR2 is ANQGSEA. The CDR3 totals 16 residues. With V trimmed by 7 bases and J by 3 bases, 11 bases remained unmatched. In nucleotides, the CDR3 is TGCAGCGGTGCCCCTAGCGGGGGGCCGAACTACAATGAGCAGTTCTTC. Protein: CSGAPSGGPNYNEQFF.

The chain carries TRBV30 and TRBJ1-6; a possible D gene is TRBD1 (6 bases). The ends were cut back, 1 base at V and 6 bases at J, with 19 bases in the middle. The CDR3 is 17 residues long. Germline V lookup: CDR1 GTSNPN, CDR2 SVGIG (reference sequence). CDR3 sequence: CAWSARGQTGRNSPLHF. The CDR3 nucleotides read TGTGCCTGGAGTGCCCGAGGACAGACCGGTCGTAATTCACCCCTCCACTTT.

The CDR3 reads CASSLNLAGGHNNEQFF. The CDR3 DNA is TGTGCCAGCAGTTTAAACCTAGCGGGGGGCCATAACAATGAGCAGTTCTTC. This chain uses TRBV27 with TRBJ2-1; 11 nucleotides line up with TRBD2. The CDR3 contains 17 residues. Per germline, CDR1 MNHEY and CDR2 SMNVEV (reference sequence). Germline trimming cut 2 bases from V and 5 bases from J; bases unmatched to any gene: 8.

The chain carries TRBV7-9 and TRBJ2-3; no definite D call. The length of the CDR3 is 13 residues. V was trimmed by 1 base and J by 2 bases, leaving 4 bases between them. In germline, CDR1 is SEHNR, CDR2 FQNEAQ (reference sequence). CDR3 loop: CASSLGSTDTQYF. The CDR3 bases are TGTGCCAGCAGCTTAGGATCCACAGATACGCAGTATTTT.

The V gene is TRBV5-8, the J gene TRBJ2-7; 15 positions match TRBD2. The J segment lost 6 bases and the V segment lost 4 bases, leaving 11 bases of the junction unmatched. CDR1 and CDR2 from the germline V gene are SGHTS and YDEGEE. This CDR3 spans 17 amino acids. The CDR3 loop is CASSLGLAGGKKLEQYF. The CDR3 DNA is TGTGCCAGCAGCCTGGGACTAGCGGGGGGTAAGAAGCTCGAGCAGTACTTC.

The rearrangement links TRBV18 to TRBJ2-3; 11 nucleotides line up with TRBD2. V gave up 2 bases and J gave up 8 bases; unmatched junction bases: 9. This CDR3 has 16 residues. CDR1 KGHSH and CDR2 LQKENI come from the germline V gene. CDR3 amino acids: CASSPDTGTSGITQYF. The DNA for the CDR3 is TGTGCCAGCTCACCAGATACCGGGACTAGCGGCATTACGCAGTATTTT. The full variable domain, in which reference TRBV18 and TRBJ2-3 provide the parts outside the CDR3, is NAGVMQNPRHLVRRRGQEARLRCSPMKGHSHVYWYRQLPEEGLKFMVYLQKENIIDESGMPKERFSAEFPKEGPSILRIQQVVRGDSAAYFCASSPDTGTSGITQYFGPGTRLTVL.

The V and J genes are TRBV9 and TRBJ1-1, with no clear D. Trimming took off 0 bases at V and 1 base at J, with 4 bases between the two ends. In germline, CDR1 is SGDLS, CDR2 YYNGEE. CDR3 length: 13 amino acids. This CDR3 is CASSVDQNTEAFF. CDR3 sequence (DNA): TGTGCCAGCAGCGTAGACCAGAACACTGAAGCTTTCTTT.

The V and J genes are TRBV5-8 and TRBJ1-6, with D perhaps matching TRBD1 (6 bases). Germline V gene data show CDR1 as SGHTS and CDR2 as YDEGEE. V was trimmed by 4 bases and J by 10 bases, leaving 15 bases between them. CDR3 size: 14 residues. The CDR3 here is CASSRDKRTSPLHF. The CDR3 DNA reads as TGTGCCAGCAGCAGGGACAAACGAACCTCACCCCTCCACTTT.

For this clone: One end of the junction is discordant with germline, which a read error may explain. The chain recombines TRBV30 with TRBJ2-7; TRBD2 matches 11 bases. The CDR3 is 14 residues long. Germline loops: CDR1 GTSNPN, CDR2 SVGIG (reference sequence). The CDR3 spells CAWSRLAGGHEQHF. The CDR3 nucleotides are TGTGCCTGGAGTAGGCTAGCGGGGGGCCACGAGCAGCACTTC.

Relative to its sample, this clone is medium-sized. V gene TRBV5-5 combines with J gene TRBJ2-3; 9 bases are shared with TRBD2. V gave up 4 bases and J gave up 0 bases; unmatched junction bases: 9. The CDR3 runs to 17 residues. CDR1 SGHKS and CDR2 YYEKEE come from the germline V gene (reference sequence). This chain's CDR3 is CASSGFLAGSSTDTQYF. The CDR3 DNA sequence: TGTGCCAGCAGCGGATTCCTAGCGGGGTCTAGCACAGATACGCAGTATTTT.

This rearrangement joins TRBV7-8 to TRBJ2-2; D is uncertain. Trimming left V 5 bases short and J 6 bases short, with 13 bases between. The CDR3 runs 14 residues. From germline, CDR1 is SGHVS and CDR2 FQNEAQ. CDR3 sequence reads: CASSPMGLSGELFF. The CDR3 DNA reads as TGTGCCAGCAGCCCCATGGGATTATCCGGGGAGCTGTTTTTT.

CDR3 in DNA: TGTGCCAGCAGCCGGCGACCTCAGCAAACTAATGAAAAACTGTTTTTT. Protein: CASSRRPQQTNEKLFF. The chain links TRBV7-8 to TRBJ1-4; D not resolved. Trimming left V 5 bases short and J 1 base short, with 14 bases between. Germline V lookup: CDR1 SGHVS, CDR2 FQNEAQ. The CDR3 has 16 residues.

The gene calls are TRBV18 and TRBJ2-3; tentatively, D is TRBD1 or TRBD2 (6 bases each). The V gene's germline CDR1 is KGHSH and CDR2 LQKENI. CDR3 size: 15 residues. The germline V and J ends were trimmed by 2 bases and 6 bases, with 15 bases remaining between them. The CDR3 sequence is CASSPTRGAGDTQYF. CDR3 DNA sequence: TGTGCCAGCTCACCAACGAGGGGGGCAGGGGATACGCAGTATTTT.